The 27 T cell receptor beta chains reported below all come from one sample, sequenced in a study of OX40 agonist ivuxolimab in advanced cancers. Profiled with immunoSEQ multiplex PCR; TCRdb holds only in-frame clones, not every one. The repertoire holds 95,000 to 150,000 clones, 80% to 90% seen once, with around 0.55% in the top ten. Sample: CD4+ or CD8+ T cells sorted from blood, taken in a trial of the OX40 agonist ivuxolimab. The receptors were gathered from an adult with an advanced solid tumor such as melanoma, head and neck, liver or kidney cancer.

The genes are TRBV9 and TRBJ2-5, with D uncertain. The CDR3 has 13 amino acids. From germline, CDR1 is SGDLS and CDR2 YYNGEE. V lost 0 bases and J 5 bases, leaving 8 bases between the germline ends. This CDR3 is CASSVGMGETQYF. The CDR3, as DNA: TGTGCCAGCAGCGTAGGCATGGGGGAGACCCAGTACTTC.

The chain joins TRBV7-9 to TRBJ1-1, with TRBD1 identical over 8 bases. With 5 bases clipped from V and 7 bases from J, the junction kept 9 bases outside the gene matches. The CDR3 has 14 amino acids. Looked up from germline, CDR1 is SEHNR and CDR2 is FQNEAQ (reference sequence). The CDR3 reads CASSRTGSVREAFF. CDR3 DNA sequence: TGTGCCAGCAGCCGGACAGGGTCCGTCCGTGAAGCTTTCTTT.

V is TRBV7-8 and J is TRBJ2-6, with 7 bases matching TRBD2. The V and J ends lost 1 base and 0 bases, in that order; junction bases with no gene match: 6. Germline values: CDR1 SGHVS, CDR2 FQNEAQ. The CDR3 has 18 amino acids. CDR3 nucleotides: TGTGCCAGCAGCTTAGTCCCGCGGGGGAGCTCTGGGGCCAACGTCCTGACTTTC. Encoded protein: CASSLVPRGSSGANVLTF.

The CDR3 sequence is CASSLKSDASNYGYTF. The CDR3, as DNA: TGCGCCAGCAGCTTGAAATCCGATGCCTCTAACTATGGCTACACCTTC. V usage is TRBV5-1 and J usage is TRBJ1-2; D remains unclear. The CDR3 is made up of 16 amino acids. With 1 base removed from V and 0 bases from J, the gap between germline ends came to 13 bases. From germline, CDR1 is SGHRS and CDR2 YFSETQ.

This sequence joins TRBV7-9 and TRBJ1-5, with TRBD1 matching 11 bases. Germline values: CDR1 SEHNR, CDR2 FQNEAQ (reference sequence). The CDR3 covers 14 residues. The V and J ends lost 5 bases and 6 bases, in that order; junction bases with no gene match: 3. For the CDR3, the DNA is TGTGCCAGCAGCCTGGGACAGGGGGGTCAGCCCCAGCATTTT. The encoded protein is CASSLGQGGQPQHF.

This chain uses TRBV28 with TRBJ1-2, with D uncertain. Germline loops: CDR1 MDHEN, CDR2 SYDVKM. The CDR3 runs 13 residues. Trimming took 3 bases from V and 3 from J, leaving 8 bases between them. The DNA for the CDR3 is TGTGCCAGCAGTTTGGCCGGCGACTATGGCTACACCTTC. The encoded protein is CASSLAGDYGYTF.

The rearrangement uses TRBV28 and TRBJ1-5; 11 bases agree with TRBD1. The CDR3 consists of 15 residues. Germline V lookup: CDR1 MDHEN, CDR2 SYDVKM. The V gene end was trimmed by 5 bases and the J gene end by 3 bases; junction bases not matched to a gene: 3. The CDR3 is CASSGGQGVNQPQHF. CDR3 DNA: TGTGCCAGCAGTGGGGGACAGGGGGTCAATCAGCCCCAGCATTTT. The full variable domain, in which reference TRBV28 and TRBJ1-5 provide the parts outside the CDR3, is DVKVTQSSRYLVKRTGEKVFLECVQDMDHENMFWYRQDPGLGLRLIYFSYDVKMKEKGDIPEGYSVSREKKERFSLILESASTNQTSMYLCASSGGQGVNQPQHFGDGTRLSIL.

The V and J genes are TRBV18 and TRBJ1-2, with TRBD1 identical over 7 bases. Germline assignment: CDR1 KGHSH and CDR2 LQKENI. Trimming removed 3 bases from V and 7 bases from J; junction bases left unmatched: 5. This CDR3 spans 13 amino acids. CDR3 in DNA: TGTGCCAGCTCACCGGAGGGGGCGGGTGGCTACACCTTC. It translates to CASSPEGAGGYTF. The variable domain in full, with the rest retrieved from reference TRBV18 and TRBJ1-2, is NAGVMQNPRHLVRRRGQEARLRCSPMKGHSHVYWYRQLPEEGLKFMVYLQKENIIDESGMPKERFSAEFPKEGPSILRIQQVVRGDSAAYFCASSPEGAGGYTFGSGTRLTVV.

This chain connects TRBV27 to TRBJ2-7; D possibly matches TRBD1 or TRBD2 (5 bases each). V lost 10 bases and J 4 bases, leaving 14 bases between the germline ends. Germline CDR1 is MNHEY and CDR2 is SMNVEV (reference sequence). CDR3 size: 12 residues. DNA for the CDR3: TGTGCCATCCCGGGACCCCCTTACGAGCAGTACTTC. Encoded protein: CAIPGPPYEQYF.

The rearrangement links TRBV6-6 to TRBJ1-4; D not certain. The CDR3 has 11 residues. CDR1 MNHNY and CDR2 SVGAGI come from the germline V gene (reference sequence). Trimming stripped 6 bases from V and 6 bases from J, with 5 bases between. The CDR3 loop reads CASSFHEKLFF. CDR3 DNA sequence: TGTGCCAGCAGCTTCCATGAAAAACTGTTTTTT.

This clone turned up a few times. The J gene is TRBJ2-5, the V gene TRBV7-9; D may be TRBD2 (5 bases). CDR3 length: 14 residues. Trimming took 4 bases from V and 5 from J, leaving 14 bases between them. The germline V gene has CDR1 SEHNR and CDR2 FQNEAQ (reference sequence). The DNA of the CDR3 is TGTGCCAGCAGCTCCCGGACTTTCGGCGAGACCCAGTACTTC. Its translation: CASSSRTFGETQYF.

This chain joins TRBV9 and TRBJ1-1; perhaps TRBD1 as D (5 bases). This CDR3 spans 18 amino acids. Germline CDR1 reads SGDLS; CDR2 reads YYNGEE. Trimming removed 4 bases from V and 0 bases from J, with 22 bases in between. The CDR3 DNA sequence: TGTGCCAGCAGCTACTCGGGGGGAGGGTTTTCCATGAACACTGAAGCTTTCTTT. It yields the protein CASSYSGGGFSMNTEAFF.

The rearrangement joins TRBV5-8 to TRBJ2-1, with D perhaps TRBD1 (6 bases). Trimming took off 3 bases at V and 1 base at J, with 17 bases between the two ends. From germline, CDR1 is SGHTS and CDR2 YDEGEE. The CDR3 length is 17 residues. This CDR3 reads CASSSPLQGISYNEQFF. The DNA of the CDR3 is TGTGCCAGCAGCTCGCCTCTACAGGGAATTTCCTACAATGAGCAGTTCTTC.

On this clone itself: The same CDR3 can be traced to other DNA sequences in this sample. CDR3 DNA: TGTGCCAGCAGTTATAGAGGAACTAATGAAAAACTGTTTTTT. Translation: CASSYRGTNEKLFF. V is TRBV6-5 and J is TRBJ1-4, with D uncertain. The CDR3 loop spans 14 amino acids. Trimming stripped 3 bases from V and 1 base from J, with 6 bases between. From germline, CDR1 is MNHEY and CDR2 SVGAGI.

The chain employs TRBV7-9 and TRBJ2-7, with D tentatively TRBD1 (5 bases). V lost 7 bases and J 1 base, leaving 11 bases between the germline ends. Germline lookup yields CDR1 SEHNR and CDR2 FQNEAQ (reference sequence). The CDR3 totals 13 residues. The CDR3 spells CASILDRSYEQYF. In DNA form, the CDR3 reads TGTGCCAGCATCCTAGACAGATCCTACGAGCAGTACTTC.

This clone was recorded a few times. V gene TRBV7-2 combines with J gene TRBJ2-3, with D unclear. The CDR3 has 13 residues. Trimming removed 2 bases at V and 4 bases at J, with 7 bases between. The germline V gene encodes CDR1 SGHTA and CDR2 FQGNSA. The CDR3 protein is CASSLPGPDTQYF. The CDR3 bases are TGTGCCAGCAGCTTACCCGGCCCAGATACGCAGTATTTT.

This clone is a singleton in its sample. This sequence joins TRBV15 and TRBJ2-1, with 9 bases lining up with TRBD2. CDR3 length: 15 amino acids. Germline values: CDR1 LNHNV, CDR2 YYDKDF (reference sequence). V was pared by 0 bases and J by 4 bases, with 1 base of the junction left unmatched. DNA for the CDR3: TGTGCCACCAGCAGAGAAGCGGGGGGATACAATGAGCAGTTCTTC. Protein sequence: CATSREAGGYNEQFF.

This sequence joins TRBV4-2 and TRBJ1-2; D gene ambiguous. Germline CDR1 and CDR2: LGHNA and YNFKEQ. The V and J ends lost 1 base and 7 bases respectively, with 13 bases between them. This CDR3 comprises 14 residues. The CDR3 region is CASSQGSGDGGYTF. The CDR3 bases are TGTGCCAGCAGCCAAGGGTCGGGTGACGGTGGCTACACCTTC.

The chain carries TRBV5-1 and TRBJ2-1; 8 nucleotides match TRBD2. Germline CDR1 SGHRS, CDR2 YFSETQ. With V trimmed by 1 base and J by 11 bases, 8 bases remained unmatched. The CDR3 consists of 14 residues. The CDR3 nucleotides read TGCGCCAGCAGCTTGTTATCTAGCGGGTCGCAGCAGTTCTTC. It translates to CASSLLSSGSQQFF.

This clone showed up just a few times. CDR3 nucleotides: TGTGCCAGCAGCCTAGGGAGTCTCAGTGTTGCCGAGACCCAGTACTTC. Translating gives CASSLGSLSVAETQYF. This chain links TRBV7-2 with TRBJ2-5, with D perhaps TRBD2 (5 bases). The CDR3 contains 16 residues. Between the trimmed V and J ends, which lost 5 bases and 5 bases, there was a span of 21 bases. The germline V gene has CDR1 SGHTA and CDR2 FQGNSA. Combining the CDR3 with reference TRBV7-2 and TRBJ2-5 gives the whole variable domain GAGVSQSPSNKVTEKGKDVELRCDPISGHTALYWYRQSLGQGLEFLIYFQGNSAPDKSGLPSDRFSAERTGGSVSTLTIQRTQQEDSAVYLCASSLGSLSVAETQYFGPGTRLLVL.

This CDR3 is CASLPSGSTDTQYF. Written as DNA, the CDR3 is TGTGCCTCTTTGCCGAGCGGGAGCACAGATACGCAGTATTTT. This chain uses TRBV10-3 with TRBJ2-3; a possible D gene is TRBD2 (6 bases). Germline CDR1 reads ENHRY; CDR2 reads SYGVKD. Trimming took 11 bases from V and 0 from J, leaving 15 bases between them. CDR3 length: 14 amino acids.

The chain combines TRBV29-1 with TRBJ2-7; 10 nucleotides line up with TRBD2. The CDR3 runs 13 residues. Trimming cost V 5 bases and J 7 bases; bases outside gene matches: 8. Germline V CDR1 and CDR2: SQVTM, ANQGSEA. The CDR3, as DNA: TGCAGCGTTATCGGACTAGCGGAGGAAGAGCAGTACTTC. Amino acids: CSVIGLAEEEQYF.

V is TRBV5-4 and J is TRBJ1-4, with D possibly matching TRBD1 (5 bases). The CDR3 is 14 residues long. With 0 bases removed from V and 7 bases from J, the gap between germline ends came to 10 bases. Per germline, CDR1 SGHNT and CDR2 YYREEE (reference sequence). The CDR3 loop reads CASSLGRRGEKLFF. DNA of the CDR3: TGTGCCAGCAGCTTGGGCCGAAGGGGTGAAAAACTGTTTTTT.

To note about this clone: The identical CDR3 is also encoded by other nucleotide sequences in the sample. The chain uses TRBV30 and TRBJ1-5, with D uncertain. The CDR3 runs 14 residues. Germline V lookup: CDR1 GTSNPN, CDR2 SVGIG (reference sequence). Between the trimmed V and J ends, which lost 0 bases and 4 bases, there was a span of 10 bases. The CDR3 loop reads CAWSVQLGNQPQHF. CDR3 coding DNA: TGTGCCTGGAGTGTACAACTAGGTAATCAGCCCCAGCATTTT.

This clone was recorded once. CDR3 region: CASSEMVGELGAFF. CDR3 bases: TGTGCCAGCAGTGAAATGGTTGGCGAGTTGGGAGCTTTCTTT. The genes are TRBV6-1 and TRBJ1-1; D call uncertain. The length of the CDR3 is 14 residues. In germline, CDR1 is MNHNS, CDR2 SASEGT. Trimming took off 2 bases at V and 10 bases at J, with 17 bases between the two ends.

On this clone itself: The sample holds other DNA sequences that translate to the same CDR3. The chain is built from TRBV19 and TRBJ2-5; 10 bases are shared with TRBD1. The germline gives CDR1 LNHDA, CDR2 SQIVND (reference sequence). The V segment lost 5 bases and the J segment 5 bases; nucleotides outside the gene matches: 5. The CDR3 extends over 14 amino acids. CDR3: CASSAGTGVETQYF. The CDR3 DNA is TGTGCCAGTAGTGCCGGGACAGGGGTGGAGACCCAGTACTTC.

The chain has TRBV4-3 and TRBJ1-2; the D is unclear. Trimming removed 1 base at V and 4 bases at J, with 10 bases between. Germline assignment: CDR1 LGHNA and CDR2 YSLEER. CDR3 length: 14 amino acids. In DNA, the CDR3 is TGCGCCAGCAGCCAAGCTGTGGGCGGCTATGGCTACACCTTC. Amino acids: CASSQAVGGYGYTF.